A selection of T cell receptor beta chains follows, all from one sample in a study of T cell responses to AZD1222 COVID-19 vaccine. Using immunoSEQ multiplex PCR, the repertoire was profiled, and TCRdb retains in-frame clones only, with some absent. Among about 210,000 clones listed, roughly 94% were seen once. The specimen was peripheral blood, collected 28 days after the second dose of the MenACWY control vaccine. These receptor sequences come from an adult who received the MenACWY meningococcal vaccine as a control. Both conserved end residues are part of each CDR3. D genes are given only for firm matches. The size of a clone is reported for some rows only, either as once, few or many, or as a class for expanded clones.

v_gene	j_gene	abundance	d_gene	len	CDR3aa	CDR3nt
TRBV15	TRBJ2-1	NA	NA	14	CATSRLDPNNEQFF	TGTGCCACCAGCAGACTAGATCCTAACAATGAGCAGTTCTTC
TRBV7-9	TRBJ1-1	few	TRBD1	14	CASARTGRGTEAFF	TGTGCCAGCGCGAGGACAGGCCGGGGCACTGAAGCTTTCTTT
TRBV5-4	TRBJ2-7	NA	NA	14	CASSDAASSYEQYF	TGTGCCAGCAGCGACGCGGCGAGCTCCTACGAGCAGTACTTC
TRBV27	TRBJ2-2	NA	NA	13	CASSLLFTGELFF	TGTGCCAGCAGTTTGTTATTCACCGGGGAGCTGTTTTTT
TRBV19	TRBJ2-3	NA	TRBD2	16	CASSGTSGKTTDTQYF	TGTGCCAGTAGTGGAACTAGCGGGAAAACCACAGATACGCAGTATTTT
TRBV7-9	TRBJ1-5	few	NA	17	CASSLALTGGGNQPQHF	TGTGCCAGCAGCTTAGCGCTTACCGGGGGCGGTAATCAGCCCCAGCATTTT
TRBV4-1	TRBJ2-3	NA	TRBD2	17	CASSGRTSAKYTDTQYF	TGCGCCAGCAGCGGTAGGACTAGCGCTAAATACACAGATACGCAGTATTTT
TRBV9	TRBJ2-2	once	TRBD2	18	CARSLGTSGGADTGELFF	TGTGCCCGCAGCCTGGGGACTAGCGGGGGGGCGGACACCGGGGAGCTGTTTTTT
TRBV11-2	TRBJ2-1	NA	TRBD1	14	CASSPRQGPNEQFF	TGTGCCAGCAGCCCGAGACAGGGCCCCAATGAGCAGTTCTTC
TRBV6-2/TRBV6-3	TRBJ1-2	NA	NA	16	CASSSLSMGRDYGYTF	TGTGCCAGCAGTTCTCTTTCAATGGGGCGCGACTATGGCTACACCTTC
TRBV7-3	TRBJ2-1	NA	TRBD2	16	CASSPGGAGVYNEQFF	TGTGCCAGCAGCCCTGGGGGAGCGGGGGTTTACAATGAGCAGTTCTTC
TRBV5-6	TRBJ1-3	NA	NA	12	CASSPGGNTIYF	TGTGCCAGCAGCCCGGGGGGGAACACCATATATTTT
TRBV7-8	TRBJ1-3	NA	NA	14	CASSLASPGSHIYF	TGTGCCAGCAGCTTAGCCTCCCCCGGGAGTCACATATATTTT
TRBV28	TRBJ1-1	NA	NA	12	CASMTDNTEAFF	TGTGCCAGCATGACGGATAACACTGAAGCTTTCTTT
TRBV28	TRBJ1-4	once	TRBD1	16	CASSFLGTGSFEKLFF	TGTGCCAGCAGTTTCCTCGGGACAGGGAGTTTTGAAAAACTGTTTTTT
TRBV7-3	TRBJ2-7	NA	NA	15	CASSHRDIKPYEQYF	TGTGCCAGCAGCCACCGGGACATAAAACCCTACGAGCAGTACTTC
TRBV6-5	TRBJ2-7	NA	TRBD1	14	CASNPGQGLYEQYF	TGTGCCAGCAACCCCGGACAGGGCCTATACGAGCAGTACTTC
TRBV5-1	TRBJ1-6	NA	NA	15	CASSLLGDGDSPLHF	TGCGCCAGCAGCTTGCTTGGGGACGGAGATTCACCCCTCCACTTT
TRBV7-6	TRBJ2-2	NA	TRBD2	16	CASSLGSSGGSGELFF	TGTGCCAGCAGCTTAGGTTCTAGCGGCGGTAGCGGGGAGCTGTTTTTT
TRBV5-1	TRBJ2-7	NA	TRBD2	14	CASSPGTSGQLQYF	TGCGCCAGCAGCCCCGGGACTAGCGGGCAACTGCAGTACTTC
TRBV11-2	TRBJ1-1	NA	NA	12	CASSLEQIEAFF	TGTGCCAGCAGCTTAGAACAGATTGAAGCTTTCTTT
TRBV6-1	TRBJ2-7	NA	TRBD1	15	CASSEVTGIRYEQYF	TGTGCCAGCAGTGAAGTGACAGGGATACGTTACGAGCAGTACTTC
TRBV7-9	TRBJ1-5	NA	NA	15	CASSSSGTLNQPQHF	TGTGCCAGCAGCTCCTCCGGGACGCTTAATCAGCCCCAGCATTTT